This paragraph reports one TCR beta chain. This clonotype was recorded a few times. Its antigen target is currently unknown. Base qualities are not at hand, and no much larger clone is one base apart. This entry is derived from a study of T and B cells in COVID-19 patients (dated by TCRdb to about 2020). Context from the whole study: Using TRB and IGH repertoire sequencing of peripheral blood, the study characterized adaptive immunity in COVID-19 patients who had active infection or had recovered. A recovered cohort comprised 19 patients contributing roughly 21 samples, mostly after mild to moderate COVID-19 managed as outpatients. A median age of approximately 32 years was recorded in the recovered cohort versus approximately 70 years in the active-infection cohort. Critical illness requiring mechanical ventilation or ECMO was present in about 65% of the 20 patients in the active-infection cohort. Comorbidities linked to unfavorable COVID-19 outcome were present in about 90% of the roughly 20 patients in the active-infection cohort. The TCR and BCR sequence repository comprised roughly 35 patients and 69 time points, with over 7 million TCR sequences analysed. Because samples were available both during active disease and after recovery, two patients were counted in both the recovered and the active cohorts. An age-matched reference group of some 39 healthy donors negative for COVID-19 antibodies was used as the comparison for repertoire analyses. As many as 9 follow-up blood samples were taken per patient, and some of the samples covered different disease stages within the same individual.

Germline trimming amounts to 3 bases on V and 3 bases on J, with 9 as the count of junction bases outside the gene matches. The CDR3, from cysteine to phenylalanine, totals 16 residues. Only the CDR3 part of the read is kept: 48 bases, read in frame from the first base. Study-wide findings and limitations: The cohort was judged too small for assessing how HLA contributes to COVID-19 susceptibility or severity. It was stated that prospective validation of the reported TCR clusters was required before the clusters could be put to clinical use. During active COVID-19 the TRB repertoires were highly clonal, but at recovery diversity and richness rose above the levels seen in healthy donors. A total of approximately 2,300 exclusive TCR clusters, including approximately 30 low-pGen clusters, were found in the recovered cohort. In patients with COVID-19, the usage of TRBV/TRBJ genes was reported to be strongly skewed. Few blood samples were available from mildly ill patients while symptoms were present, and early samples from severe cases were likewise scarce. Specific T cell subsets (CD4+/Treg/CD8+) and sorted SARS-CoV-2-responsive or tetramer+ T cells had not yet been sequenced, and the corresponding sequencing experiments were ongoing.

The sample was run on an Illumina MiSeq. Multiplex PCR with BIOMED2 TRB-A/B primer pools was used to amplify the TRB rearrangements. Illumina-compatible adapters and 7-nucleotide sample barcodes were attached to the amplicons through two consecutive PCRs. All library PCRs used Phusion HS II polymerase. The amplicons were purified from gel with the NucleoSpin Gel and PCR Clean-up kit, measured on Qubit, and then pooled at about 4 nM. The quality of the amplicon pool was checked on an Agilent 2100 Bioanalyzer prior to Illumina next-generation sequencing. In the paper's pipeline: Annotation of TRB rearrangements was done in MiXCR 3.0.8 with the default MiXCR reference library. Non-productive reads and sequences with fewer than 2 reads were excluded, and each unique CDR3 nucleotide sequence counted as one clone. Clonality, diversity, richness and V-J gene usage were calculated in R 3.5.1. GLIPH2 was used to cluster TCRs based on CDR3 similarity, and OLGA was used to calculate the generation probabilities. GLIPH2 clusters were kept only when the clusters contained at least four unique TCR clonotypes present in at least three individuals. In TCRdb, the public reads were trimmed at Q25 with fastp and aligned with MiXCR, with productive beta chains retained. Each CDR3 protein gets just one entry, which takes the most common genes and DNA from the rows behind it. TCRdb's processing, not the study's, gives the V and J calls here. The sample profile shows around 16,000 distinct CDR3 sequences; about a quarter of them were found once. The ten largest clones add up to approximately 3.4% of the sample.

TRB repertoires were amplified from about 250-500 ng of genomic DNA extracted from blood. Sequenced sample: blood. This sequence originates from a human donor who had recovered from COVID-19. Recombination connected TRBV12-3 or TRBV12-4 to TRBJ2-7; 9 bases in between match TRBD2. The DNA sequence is TGTGCCAGCAGTTTTTATAGCGGGGGCGCTTACTACGAGCAGTACTTC. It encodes CASSFYSGGAYYEQYF.